The source of this T cell receptor beta chain is a study of shared clonotypes between healthy human individuals. CDR3 length: 15 amino acids. V was pared by 2 bases and J by 8 bases, with 8 bases of the junction left unmatched. Germline V lookup: CDR1 MNHEY, CDR2 SMNVEV (reference sequence). Generated by immunoSEQ multiplex PCR, the TCRdb table keeps only in-frame clones and is missing some. The repertoire holds about 770,000 clones, with roughly 72% as singletons. The donor population consisted of healthy HIV-negative adults with no recent acute infections or vaccinations. The chain links TRBV27 to TRBJ2-1; 8 nucleotides match TRBD2. The sequenced material came from memory CD4+ T cells sorted from blood. Described subset: CD45RA-negative fraction. This sequence was found in a woman in her 30s in good health. CDR3 in DNA: TGTGCCAGCAGTTTAAGGGCGGGAGGAGGCTATGAGCAGTTCTTC. Translation gives CASSLRAGGGYEQFF.